The 13 T cell receptor beta chains below all came from one sample that was sequenced in a study of sequential checkpoint blockade in melanoma. Treatment in this sample: randomized to nivolumab then ipilimumab (arm A) or the reverse (arm B). Only in-frame clones appear in the TCRdb table, and some are missing; sequencing was by immunoSEQ multiplex PCR. In the table there are over 25,000 clones, about 80% of which are singletons. This sample comprised CD8+ T cells sorted from blood (inferred from file names), obtained from a patient given nivolumab and ipilimumab in sequence. The receptors originated from a human donor with melanoma.

This sequence joins TRBV27 and TRBJ1-5, with D tentatively TRBD1 (5 bases). Trimming shortened V by 5 bases and J by 4 bases, and 9 bases separated the two germline ends. From germline, CDR1 is MNHEY and CDR2 SMNVEV (reference sequence). The CDR3 runs 13 residues. CDR3 in amino acids: CASSPAGNQPQHF. CDR3 sequence (DNA): TGTGCCAGCAGTCCCGCAGGGAATCAGCCCCAGCATTTT.

The chain has TRBV19 and TRBJ2-7, with D perhaps matching TRBD1 (5 bases). The CDR3 length is 14 residues. Germline CDR1 reads LNHDA; CDR2 reads SQIVND (reference sequence). Trimming cost V 7 bases and J 5 bases, with 18 bases left between them. DNA for the CDR3: TGTGCCAGTAAGTTGGCAGGGTCCCCTGACGAGCAGTACTTC. Its translation is CASKLAGSPDEQYF.

The chain is built from TRBV5-4 and TRBJ1-2, with 8 bases lining up with TRBD1. Germline trimming cut 5 bases from V and 4 bases from J; bases unmatched to any gene: 4. The CDR3 sequence is 13 residues long. Germline V CDR1 and CDR2: SGHNT, YYREEE (reference sequence). CDR3 sequence (DNA): TGTGCCAGCAGTCCAGGGGGCTTCTATGGCTACACCTTC. Encoded protein: CASSPGGFYGYTF.

The chain links TRBV4-1 to TRBJ1-6, with 11 positions matching TRBD1. Germline loops: CDR1 MGHRA, CDR2 YSYEKL. This CDR3 spans 17 amino acids. J gave up 9 bases and V 1 base, and 8 bases lay outside the gene matches. The CDR3 bases are TGCGCCAGCAGCCAAGGGGGTCGGGGGACAGGGGGTTCACCCCTCCACTTT. Translation gives CASSQGGRGTGGSPLHF.

The chain recombines TRBV30 with TRBJ2-2, with a weak D call TRBD1 (5 bases). This CDR3 region has 13 residues. V was shortened by 5 bases and J by 3 bases, with 10 bases between the two germline ends. Germline CDR1 GTSNPN, CDR2 SVGIG (reference sequence). CDR3 DNA sequence: TGTGCCTGGCTCGACAGTCACACCGGGGAGCTGTTTTTT. Protein sequence: CAWLDSHTGELFF.

J is TRBJ1-1 and V is TRBV19, with a weak D call TRBD1 (5 bases). Germline loops: CDR1 LNHDA, CDR2 SQIVND (reference sequence). Trimming stripped 3 bases from V and 5 bases from J, with 10 bases between. This CDR3 is built from 13 residues. The CDR3 bases are TGTGCCAGTAGTATCATGGGACTGACTGAAGCTTTCTTT. Amino acids: CASSIMGLTEAFF.

The chain has TRBV5-1 and TRBJ2-7; a weak D match, TRBD1 (6 bases). Germline CDR1 is SGHRS and CDR2 is YFSETQ. V was cut by 4 bases and J by 5 bases, with 16 bases left in between. This CDR3 is built from 14 residues. CDR3 sequence reads: CASSPGQTGDEQYF. CDR3 DNA: TGCGCCAGCAGCCCTGGACAGACCGGCGACGAGCAGTACTTC.

The genes are TRBV9 and TRBJ2-4; 10 bases are shared with TRBD1. The length of the CDR3 is 21 residues. Germline V CDR1 and CDR2: SGDLS, YYNGEE. Trimming removed 4 bases from V and 0 bases from J; junction bases left unmatched: 19. In nucleotides, the CDR3 is TGTGCCAGCAGCCACCCTTTGGGGACAGGGGAGGGAGGGGTAGCCAAAAACATTCAGTACTTC. Encoded protein: CASSHPLGTGEGGVAKNIQYF.

The chain links TRBV2 to TRBJ1-5; 7 nucleotides match TRBD1. V gave up 6 bases and J gave up 3 bases; unmatched junction bases: 8. CDR1 SNHLY and CDR2 FYNNEI come from the germline V gene. This CDR3 has 15 residues. The CDR3 is CASRKGASHNQPQHF. CDR3 bases: TGTGCCAGCAGAAAGGGGGCTTCTCACAATCAGCCCCAGCATTTT.

The rearrangement joins TRBV4-1 to TRBJ2-7, with 8 bases matching TRBD1. The germline CDR1 and CDR2 sequences are MGHRA and YSYEKL. Germline trimming cut 0 bases from V and 4 bases from J; bases unmatched to any gene: 5. The CDR3 consists of 15 residues. This chain's CDR3 is CASSQDPGGAYEQYF. CDR3 coding DNA: TGCGCCAGCAGCCAAGATCCAGGGGGCGCGTACGAGCAGTACTTC.

This chain uses TRBV4-1 with TRBJ2-1, with a tentative D call TRBD1 (6 bases). Germline lookup yields CDR1 MGHRA and CDR2 YSYEKL. The CDR3 covers 15 residues. The V end lost 0 bases, the J end lost 4 bases, and 10 bases lay between the germline ends. The CDR3 DNA is TGCGCCAGCAGCCAAGACGCGCAGGGGTACAATGAGCAGTTCTTC. Residues: CASSQDAQGYNEQFF.

This sequence joins TRBV28 and TRBJ2-1; D is perhaps TRBD1 (6 bases). The CDR3 has 17 residues. Germline V gives CDR1 MDHEN, CDR2 SYDVKM. The V end was cut by 6 bases, the J end by 0 bases, with 18 bases between. The CDR3 protein is CASRPSRTASSYNEQFF. As DNA, the CDR3 is TGTGCCAGCAGACCCTCTCGGACAGCGAGCTCCTACAATGAGCAGTTCTTC.

The chain carries TRBV9 and TRBJ1-6; maybe TRBD1 (6 bases). Germline CDR1 reads SGDLS; CDR2 reads YYNGEE. The V and J ends lost 0 bases and 7 bases respectively, with 8 bases between them. This CDR3 contains 14 residues. The CDR3: CASSVAGANSPLHF. DNA for the CDR3: TGTGCCAGCAGCGTAGCAGGGGCGAATTCACCCCTCCACTTT.